One and the same sample provided the 24 T cell receptor beta chains below, sequenced in a study of molecular identifiers for immune sequencing clone quantification. In TCRdb, the PCR reads were re-called with MiXCR into one record per CDR3 protein. The sample lists about half a million distinct CDR3 sequences; about a fifth were seen once. The specimen sequenced was naive CD8+ T cells from blood, with Jurkat cell RNA spiked in. Indicated subset: FACS-sorted CD8+CD4-CCR7+CD45RA+ naive T cells. These receptors all come from a human donor in good health. Some libraries in this study had Jurkat cell RNA spiked in.

The chain is built from TRBV4-1 and TRBJ2-3, with D perhaps given as TRBD1 or TRBD2 (5 bases each). Germline V lookup: CDR1 MGHRA, CDR2 YSYEKL. Trimming removed 0 bases at V and 2 bases at J, with 12 bases between. The CDR3 is made up of 16 amino acids. The CDR3 loop reads CASSQDFGTTTDTQYF. The CDR3 nucleotides are TGCGCCAGCAGCCAAGATTTTGGGACGACCACAGATACGCAGTATTTT.

A few counts support this clonotype. The rearrangement links TRBV6-2 or TRBV6-3 to TRBJ2-3, with D uncertain. Per the germline V gene, CDR1 is MNHEY and CDR2 is SVGEGT. The germline V and J ends were trimmed by 2 bases and 5 bases, with 11 bases remaining between them. CDR3 length: 14 residues. The CDR3 region has the DNA TGTGCCAGCAGTTACGCGTCGGATCAAGATACGCAGTATTTT. Translating gives CASSYASDQDTQYF.

A word on this clonotype: A read error may be the cause here, since a much bigger clone is one base away. V usage is TRBV7-2 and J usage is TRBJ2-1; D may match TRBD1 or TRBD2 (5 bases each). Germline-derived CDR1 and CDR2 are SGHTA and FQGNSA. The CDR3 has 16 residues. This CDR3 is CASSEKIWGTYNERFF. CDR3 in DNA: TGTGCCAGCAGCGAAAAGATCTGGGGGACCTACAATGAGCGGTTCTTC. Full variable domain (missing parts from reference TRBV7-2 and TRBJ2-1): GAGVSQSPSNKVTEKGKDVELRCDPISGHTALYWYRQSLGQGLEFLIYFQGNSAPDKSGLPSDRFSAERTGGSVSTLTIQRTQQEDSAVYLCASSEKIWGTYNERFFGPGTRLTVL.

As to this clonotype: Being one base from a much bigger clone, this may be a read error. This chain joins TRBV5-3 and TRBJ2-5; D perhaps matches TRBD2 (6 bases). Being an ORF, TRBV5-3 has a function that is uncertain. This CDR3 is built from 15 residues. CDR3 nucleotides: TGTGCCAGCAGCTGGGGGGTTTCTTTTGGTGAGACCCACTACTTC. It encodes CASSWGVSFGETHYF.

In regard to this clonotype: Since a much larger clone is just one base distant, this may be a read error. The chain carries TRBV7-6 and TRBJ2-3; TRBD2 matches at 11 bases. From germline, CDR1 is SGHVS and CDR2 FNYEAQ. V was clipped by 8 bases and J by 1 base; unmatched bases: 5. The CDR3 spans 15 residues. This chain's CDR3 is CASGKTSGGTDTQYF. DNA of the CDR3: TGTGCCAGCGGCAAGACTAGCGGGGGCACAGATACGCAGTATTTT.

This clonotype was observed many times. The chain employs TRBV9 and TRBJ2-6; 7 bases fit TRBD1. J lost 2 bases, V lost 3 bases, and 11 bases had no gene match. The CDR3 extends over 18 amino acids. CDR1 and CDR2 from the germline V gene are SGDLS and YYNGEE. The CDR3 sequence is CASSEGGPYAAGANVLTF. In nucleotides, the CDR3 is TGTGCCAGCAGCGAAGGGGGCCCCTATGCAGCTGGGGCCAACGTCCTGACTTTC. Drawing the rest from reference TRBV9 and TRBJ2-6, the complete variable domain is DSGVTQTPKHLITATGQRVTLRCSPRSGDLSVYWYQQSLDQGLQFLIQYYNGEERAKGNILERFSAQQFPDLHSELNLSSLELGDSALYFCASSEGGPYAAGANVLTFGAGSRLTVL.

A few counts support this clonotype. The rearrangement uses TRBV6-2 or TRBV6-3 and TRBJ2-7; the D gene is possibly TRBD1 (6 bases). This CDR3 spans 13 amino acids. V lost 5 bases and J 6 bases, leaving 14 bases between the germline ends. CDR1 is MNHEY, CDR2 SVGEGT, per germline. CDR3 in DNA: TGTGCCAGCAGTAGTAACAGGGTTATCGAGCAGTACTTC. Its protein is CASSSNRVIEQYF.

J is TRBJ1-4 and V is TRBV5-6; D unresolved. From germline, CDR1 is SGHDT and CDR2 YYEEEE. There are 15 residues in the CDR3. The ends were cut back, 4 bases at V and 8 bases at J, with 18 bases in the middle. For the CDR3, the DNA is TGTGCCAGCAGCACAGCCGGGGAGAGGATGGAAAAACTGTTTTTT. It is translated as CASSTAGERMEKLFF.

This clonotype was seen repeatedly, ten times or more. This rearrangement joins TRBV10-3 to TRBJ2-7, with D possibly matching TRBD1 (6 bases). The germline V gene has CDR1 ENHRY and CDR2 SYGVKD. The CDR3 runs to 14 residues. The V and J ends lost 3 bases and 6 bases respectively, with 15 bases between them. The DNA for the CDR3 is TGTGCCATCAGTGAAGTAGACGAGGGGGTCGAGCAGTACTTC. It translates to CAISEVDEGVEQYF.

This clonotype was counted a few times. V gene TRBV7-2 combines with J gene TRBJ1-1; no definite D call. Germline V lookup: CDR1 SGHTA, CDR2 FQGNSA. V was pared by 6 bases and J by 0 bases, with 17 bases between. The CDR3 sequence is 16 residues long. CDR3: CASRSLGPYMNTEAFF. As DNA, the CDR3 is TGTGCCAGCAGGTCCCTGGGCCCGTACATGAACACTGAAGCTTTCTTT. Filled out from reference TRBV7-2 and TRBJ1-1, the complete variable domain reads GAGVSQSPSNKVTEKGKDVELRCDPISGHTALYWYRQSLGQGLEFLIYFQGNSAPDKSGLPSDRFSAERTGGSVSTLTIQRTQQEDSAVYLCASRSLGPYMNTEAFFGQGTRLTVV.

This clonotype was recorded many times. The chain combines TRBV28 with TRBJ1-5; no clear D gene. The germline V gene has CDR1 MDHEN and CDR2 SYDVKM. The V end lost 3 bases, the J end lost 4 bases, and 10 bases lay between the germline ends. CDR3 length equals 14 residues. This CDR3 reads CASSFGQTNQPQHF. The CDR3 DNA is TGTGCCAGCAGTTTCGGTCAGACGAATCAGCCCCAGCATTTT.

The V and J genes are TRBV30 and TRBJ2-7; D may correspond to TRBD1 or TRBD2 (5 bases each). Germline CDR1 and CDR2: GTSNPN and SVGIG (reference sequence). V was shortened by 2 bases and J by 3 bases, with 14 bases between the two germline ends. CDR3 length equals 14 residues. In DNA form, the CDR3 reads TGTGCCTGGAGTTCCGGTGGGGGAATCTACGAGCAGTACTTC. Amino acids: CAWSSGGGIYEQYF.

The sample holds a few counts of this clonotype. The rearrangement links TRBV11-2 to TRBJ2-5; 9 positions agree with TRBD2. V trimming: 2 bases; J trimming: 1 base; junction bases outside the gene matches: 5. Germline CDR1 is SGHAT and CDR2 is FQNNGV. The length of the CDR3 is 16 residues. The CDR3 coding sequence is TGTGCCAGCAGCTTATTAGCGGGGGCGGTCCAAGAGACCCAGTACTTC. Translation gives CASSLLAGAVQETQYF.

This clonotype appeared a few times. The chain has TRBV5-5 and TRBJ2-3, with TRBD2 matching 13 bases. Germline V gene data show CDR1 as SGHKS and CDR2 as YYEKEE (reference sequence). The length of the CDR3 is 15 residues. V trimming: 1 base; J trimming: 8 bases; junction bases outside the gene matches: 4. The CDR3 sequence: CASSLLLAGGVTQYF. The DNA for the CDR3 is TGTGCCAGCAGCTTGTTACTAGCGGGGGGGGTTACGCAGTATTTT.

A word on this clonotype: Since a much larger clone is just one base distant, this may be a read error. This rearrangement joins TRBV4-3 to TRBJ2-5, with D perhaps TRBD2 (5 bases). The germline gives CDR1 LGHNA, CDR2 YSLEER. The CDR3 covers 14 residues. This CDR3 is CASGQGVAMKTQYF. CDR3 DNA sequence: TGCGCCAGCGGCCAAGGTGTAGCGATGAAGACCCAGTACTTC.

This clonotype appeared many times. This chain uses TRBV6-1 with TRBJ1-1; TRBD1 matches 7 bases. This CDR3 has 13 residues. Germline V gene lookup returns CDR1 MNHNS and CDR2 SASEGT. V was clipped by 6 bases and J by 3 bases; unmatched bases: 4. CDR3 region: CASRDRPYTEAFF. CDR3 nucleotide sequence: TGTGCCAGCAGGGACAGGCCTTACACTGAAGCTTTCTTT.

This clonotype was recorded a few times. This chain uses TRBV4-1 with TRBJ1-1; D unresolved. Germline CDR1 and CDR2: MGHRA and YSYEKL. V dropped 6 bases and J dropped 0 bases, with 8 bases sitting between them. The CDR3 is 13 residues long. CDR3: CASSHSVNTEAFF. The CDR3 nucleotides are TGCGCCAGCAGTCATTCAGTGAACACTGAAGCTTTCTTT.

This clonotype occurred a few times. This rearrangement joins TRBV10-3 to TRBJ2-2; D tentatively fits TRBD1 or TRBD2 (5 bases each). The V end lost 3 bases, the J end lost 0 bases, and 17 bases lay between the germline ends. The CDR3 length is 18 residues. Germline V gene lookup returns CDR1 ENHRY and CDR2 SYGVKD. The CDR3 bases are TGTGCCATCAGTGACACCTTCGGTGGGGACCCGAACACCGGGGAGCTGTTTTTT. The encoded protein is CAISDTFGGDPNTGELFF.

This sequence joins TRBV19 and TRBJ2-1; D is unclear. Trimming took off 3 bases at V and 2 bases at J, with 17 bases between the two ends. The CDR3 runs to 17 residues. The V gene's germline CDR1 is LNHDA and CDR2 SQIVND (reference sequence). The CDR3 nucleotides are TGTGCCAGTAGTATTGTGTGGGCTCTTGTAACCTACAATGAGCAGTTCTTC. This codes for CASSIVWALVTYNEQFF. The whole variable domain, filled in from reference TRBV19 and TRBJ2-1, reads DGGITQSPKYLFRKEGQNVTLSCEQNLNHDAMYWYRQDPGQGLRLIYYSQIVNDFQKGDIAEGYSVSREKKESFPLTVTSAQKNPTAFYLCASSIVWALVTYNEQFFGPGTRLTVL.

The chain employs TRBV6-2 or TRBV6-3 and TRBJ2-1; D assignment may be TRBD1 or TRBD2 (5 bases each). From germline, CDR1 is MNHEY and CDR2 SVGEGT. V was pared by 5 bases and J by 8 bases, with 22 bases between. This CDR3 has 16 residues. CDR3 loop: CASSRFEVRAGHEQFF. The CDR3 DNA is TGTGCCAGCAGTCGCTTCGAAGTCAGGGCGGGTCATGAGCAGTTCTTC.

The chain couples TRBV20-1 to TRBJ2-7; D unresolved. The CDR3 spans 16 residues. Germline CDR1 and CDR2: DFQATT and SNEGSKA (reference sequence). Trimming left V 3 bases short and J 1 base short, with 19 bases between. CDR3 in amino acids: CSARVPAGGRSYEQYF. The CDR3 region has the DNA TGCAGTGCTAGGGTCCCAGCAGGCGGCAGGTCCTACGAGCAGTACTTC.

The rearrangement links TRBV12-3 or TRBV12-4 to TRBJ1-3, with TRBD1 identical over 10 bases. With 5 bases clipped from V and 3 bases from J, the junction kept 4 bases outside the gene matches. This CDR3 region has 15 residues. CDR3 region: CASSVDRGHGNTIYF. CDR3 coding DNA: TGTGCCAGCAGTGTAGACAGGGGGCATGGAAACACCATATATTTT.

This clonotype was seen only a few times. The J gene is TRBJ2-1, the V gene TRBV6-5; 14 nucleotides line up with TRBD2. The CDR3 consists of 17 residues. With V trimmed by 5 bases and J by 8 bases, 11 bases remained unmatched. Germline V lookup: CDR1 MNHEY, CDR2 SVGAGI. The CDR3 sequence: CASSQGLAGDPWYEQFF. CDR3 nucleotide sequence: TGTGCCAGCAGTCAGGGACTAGCGGGGGACCCCTGGTATGAGCAGTTCTTC.

This clonotype was seen many times. The rearrangement joins TRBV20-1 to TRBJ1-1, with TRBD1 as a possible D gene (6 bases). V lost 1 base and J 1 base, leaving 13 bases between the germline ends. Germline V lookup: CDR1 DFQATT, CDR2 SNEGSKA (reference sequence). The CDR3 sequence is 15 residues long. CDR3 DNA: TGCAGTGCTAGAGTTTTGGGGGGCCGGAACACTGAAGCTTTCTTT. The encoded protein is CSARVLGGRNTEAFF.